This T cell receptor beta chain was sequenced during a study of CD8+ T cells in alopecia areata. Study information: The duration of tofacitinib was 6 to 18 months, with 6 months off drug afterward.

Stated treatment: oral pan-JAK inhibitor, 5-10 mg twice daily. This clone has only a few counts. RNA extraction was followed by reverse transcription into cDNA, which acted as the sequencing template. TCRdb's copy holds only in-frame clones and misses some; the assay was immunoSEQ multiplex PCR. Of about 200,000 clones in the sample, roughly two fifths were seen once. The material was CD4+ T cells sorted from blood, obtained at approximately week 30, from a patient treated with tofacitinib. The sequence was collected from a human donor with alopecia areata.

CDR3 nucleotide sequence: TGTGCCAGCAGTCGGGACAGGGTGGCGGTGCAGTACTTC. This gives the protein CASSRDRVAVQYF. This chain joins TRBV27 and TRBJ2-7, with 9 bases aligning to TRBD1. This CDR3 region has 13 residues. Germline values: CDR1 MNHEY, CDR2 SMNVEV (reference sequence). V shed 5 bases and J 9 bases; nucleotides not matched to a gene: 8.